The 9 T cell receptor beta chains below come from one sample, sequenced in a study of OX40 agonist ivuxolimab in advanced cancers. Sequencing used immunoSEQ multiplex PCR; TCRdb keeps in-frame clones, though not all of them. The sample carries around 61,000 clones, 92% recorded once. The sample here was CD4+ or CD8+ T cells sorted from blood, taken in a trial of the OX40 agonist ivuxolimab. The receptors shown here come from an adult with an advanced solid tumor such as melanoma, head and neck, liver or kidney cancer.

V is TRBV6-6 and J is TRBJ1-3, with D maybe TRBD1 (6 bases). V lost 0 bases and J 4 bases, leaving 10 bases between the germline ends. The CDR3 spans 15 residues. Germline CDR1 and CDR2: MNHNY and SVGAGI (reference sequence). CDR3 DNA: TGTGCCAGCAGTTACTCCCCGGGGGCCGGAAACACCATATATTTT. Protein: CASSYSPGAGNTIYF.

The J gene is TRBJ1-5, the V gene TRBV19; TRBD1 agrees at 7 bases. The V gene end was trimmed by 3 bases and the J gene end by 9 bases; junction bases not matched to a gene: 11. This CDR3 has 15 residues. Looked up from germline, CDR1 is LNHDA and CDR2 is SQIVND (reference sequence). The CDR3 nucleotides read TGTGCCAGTAGTATCATAGGGGGCGCGGGTCGGCCCCAGCATTTT. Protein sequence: CASSIIGGAGRPQHF.

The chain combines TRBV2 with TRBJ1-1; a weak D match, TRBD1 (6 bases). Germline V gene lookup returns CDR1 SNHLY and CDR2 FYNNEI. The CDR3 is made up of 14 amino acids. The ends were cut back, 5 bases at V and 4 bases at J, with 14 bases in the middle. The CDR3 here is CASSTSGRGTEAFF. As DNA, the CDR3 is TGTGCCAGCAGTACAAGCGGCAGGGGCACTGAAGCTTTCTTT.

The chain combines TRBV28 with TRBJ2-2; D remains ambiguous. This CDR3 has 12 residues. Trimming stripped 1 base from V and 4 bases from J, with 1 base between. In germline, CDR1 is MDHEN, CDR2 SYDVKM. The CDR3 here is CASSLSTGELFF. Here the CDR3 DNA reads TGTGCCAGCAGTTTATCCACCGGGGAGCTGTTTTTT.

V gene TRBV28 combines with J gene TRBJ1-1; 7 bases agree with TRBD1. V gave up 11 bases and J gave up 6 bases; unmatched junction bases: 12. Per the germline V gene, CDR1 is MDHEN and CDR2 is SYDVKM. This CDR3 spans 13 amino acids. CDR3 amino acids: CAAAGGIDPEAFF. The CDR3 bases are TGTGCCGCTGCAGGGGGGATTGACCCTGAAGCTTTCTTT.

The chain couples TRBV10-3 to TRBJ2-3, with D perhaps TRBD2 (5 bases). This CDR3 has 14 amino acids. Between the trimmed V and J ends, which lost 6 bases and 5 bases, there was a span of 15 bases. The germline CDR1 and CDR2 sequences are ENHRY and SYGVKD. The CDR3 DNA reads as TGTGCCATCAGCGAGAAGGACTCAGTAGATACGCAGTATTTT. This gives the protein CAISEKDSVDTQYF.

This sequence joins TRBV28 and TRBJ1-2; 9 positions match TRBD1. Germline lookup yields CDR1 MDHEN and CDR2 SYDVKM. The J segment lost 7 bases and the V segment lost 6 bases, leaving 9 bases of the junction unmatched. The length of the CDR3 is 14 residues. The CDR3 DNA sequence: TGTGCCAGCAGCCTGGACAGGGGACGGCGTGGCTACACCTTC. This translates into CASSLDRGRRGYTF.

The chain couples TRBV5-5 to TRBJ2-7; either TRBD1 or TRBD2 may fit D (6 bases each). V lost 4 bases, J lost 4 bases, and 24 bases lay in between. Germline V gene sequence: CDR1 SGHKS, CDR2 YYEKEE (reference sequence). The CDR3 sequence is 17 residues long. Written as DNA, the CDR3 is TGTGCCAGCAGCCGCCGAGGACTCTCGGAGGGGGGATACGAGCAGTACTTC. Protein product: CASSRRGLSEGGYEQYF. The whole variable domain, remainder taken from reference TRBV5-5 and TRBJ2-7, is DAGVTQSPTHLIKTRGQQVTLRCSPISGHKSVSWYQQVLGQGPQFIFQYYEKEERGRGNFPDRFSARQFPNYSSELNVNALLLGDSALYLCASSRRGLSEGGYEQYFGPGTRLTVT.

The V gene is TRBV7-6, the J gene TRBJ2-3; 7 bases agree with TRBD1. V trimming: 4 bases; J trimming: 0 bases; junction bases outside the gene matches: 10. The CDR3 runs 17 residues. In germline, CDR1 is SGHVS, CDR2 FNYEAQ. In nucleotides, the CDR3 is TGTGCCAGCAGCTCCCGGCAAACGACAGGGAGCACAGATACGCAGTATTTT. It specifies CASSSRQTTGSTDTQYF.